Sequencing of this T cell receptor beta chain was carried out in a study of T cells in localized non-small cell lung cancer. Study-wide results and limits: Appearances in adjacent lung were noted for a median 57 of the top 100 tumor clones.

This clone has a handful of counts. Its matching antigen is unknown. Data came from immunoSEQ multiplex PCR; TCRdb stores just in-frame clones and leaves some out. The sample carries about 1,800 clones, roughly 36% recorded once. V lost 5 bases, J lost 7 bases, and 15 bases lay in between. Germline V gene lookup returns CDR1 MNHGY and CDR2 SAAAGT. CDR3 length equals 14 residues. The source is a female donor over 55 with stage II squamous cell lung carcinoma. This chain joins TRBV6-8 and TRBJ2-1; no reliable D call. The sequenced sample was lung tumor tissue, obtained before any cancer treatment. Here the CDR3 reads CASSVELTVNEQFF. The CDR3 DNA reads TGTGCCAGCAGTGTAGAACTAACGGTAAATGAGCAGTTCTTC.